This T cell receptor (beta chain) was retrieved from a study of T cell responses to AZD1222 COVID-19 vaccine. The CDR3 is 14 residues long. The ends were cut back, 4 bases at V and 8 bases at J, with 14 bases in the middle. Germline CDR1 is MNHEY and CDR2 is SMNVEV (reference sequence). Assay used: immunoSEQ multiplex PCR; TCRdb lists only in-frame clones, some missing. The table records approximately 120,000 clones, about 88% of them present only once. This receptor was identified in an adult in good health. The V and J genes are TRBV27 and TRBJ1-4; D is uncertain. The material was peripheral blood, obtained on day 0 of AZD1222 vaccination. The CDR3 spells CASSSSRVGEKLFF. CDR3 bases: TGTGCCAGCAGTTCATCTCGGGTGGGCGAAAAACTGTTTTTT.